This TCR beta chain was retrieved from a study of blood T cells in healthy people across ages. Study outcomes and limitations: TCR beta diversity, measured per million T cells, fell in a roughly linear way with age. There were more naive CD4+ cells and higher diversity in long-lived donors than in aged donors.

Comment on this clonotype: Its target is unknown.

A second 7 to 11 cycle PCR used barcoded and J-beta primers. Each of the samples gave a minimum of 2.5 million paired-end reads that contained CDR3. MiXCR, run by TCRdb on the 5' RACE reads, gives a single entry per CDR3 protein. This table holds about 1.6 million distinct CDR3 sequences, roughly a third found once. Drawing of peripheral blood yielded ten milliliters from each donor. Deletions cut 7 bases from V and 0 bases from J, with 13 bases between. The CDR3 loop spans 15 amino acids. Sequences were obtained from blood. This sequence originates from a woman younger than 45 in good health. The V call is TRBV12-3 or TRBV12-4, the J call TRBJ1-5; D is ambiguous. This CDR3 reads CASKRERDSNQPQHF. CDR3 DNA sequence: TGTGCCAGCAAGAGAGAGAGGGATAGCAATCAGCCCCAGCATTTT.